Each of the 12 T cell receptor beta chains below was sequenced from the same sample in a study of spatial heterogeneity in lung cancer. Time point described: blood at routine non-recurrence follow-up after resection. Sequencing of whole RNA from tumor, nontumor lung or frozen PBMC involved no sorting. Via MiXCR, TCRdb re-called the 5' RACE reads, giving one row per CDR3 protein. The table has about 120,000 distinct CDR3 sequences, 9.5% to 15% seen once. The sample here was PBMCs, taken at follow-up. Receptor source: a male donor with early-stage non-small cell lung cancer.

V gene TRBV25-1 combines with J gene TRBJ2-3, with D maybe TRBD1 (6 bases). The V gene lost 3 bases and the J gene lost 1 base, with 14 bases spanning the gap. Germline CDR1 MGHDK, CDR2 SYGVNS. This CDR3 comprises 16 residues. The CDR3 bases are TGTGCCAGCAGTGAGAGTCGGGCAGGGGGCACAGATACGCAGTATTTT. Translating it yields CASSESRAGGTDTQYF.

This clonotype was observed a handful of times. The chain carries TRBV6-2 or TRBV6-3 and TRBJ2-1, with D possibly called TRBD1 or TRBD2 (6 bases each). CDR3 size: 17 residues. V was trimmed by 6 bases and J by 6 bases, leaving 24 bases between them. CDR1 MNHEY and CDR2 SVGEGT come from the germline V gene. CDR3: CASRLLNAGGRSNEQFF. The CDR3 DNA reads TGTGCCAGCAGGCTTCTTAATGCTGGGGGGCGAAGCAATGAGCAGTTCTTC.

Ten or more counts support this clonotype. The genes are TRBV28 and TRBJ1-6; 7 nucleotides match TRBD1. This CDR3 has 15 residues. Germline V gene data show CDR1 as MDHEN and CDR2 as SYDVKM. V lost 6 bases and J lost 10; bases outside the gene matches: 12. CDR3 residues: CASREPRQGWSPLHF. The DNA for the CDR3 is TGTGCCAGCAGGGAACCTCGACAGGGCTGGTCACCCCTCCACTTT.

In this sample, this clonotype turned up a few times. The chain links TRBV14 to TRBJ2-3; the match to TRBD2 covers 7 bases. The CDR3 consists of 15 residues. The germline V gene has CDR1 SGHDN and CDR2 FVKESK. V dropped 1 base and J dropped 1; count of bases not matched to a gene: 2. The chain's CDR3 is CASSQGLAGTDTQYF. The DNA of the CDR3 is TGTGCCAGCAGCCAAGGGCTAGCGGGCACAGATACGCAGTATTTT.

Only a few counts were recorded for this clonotype. The chain uses TRBV2 and TRBJ2-5; TRBD2 matches at 15 bases. V was clipped by 6 bases and J by 4 bases; unmatched bases: 9. There are 17 residues in the CDR3. Germline CDR1 and CDR2: SNHLY and FYNNEI. CDR3 DNA sequence: TGTGCCAGCAGCGGACTAGCGGGGGGGCCGAATCGAGAGACCCAGTACTTC. Translated, it gives CASSGLAGGPNRETQYF.

The table lists this clonotype with a few counts. CDR3 in amino acids: CASSPNRGGATNEKLFF. CDR3 nucleotides: TGTGCCAGCAGCCCAAACAGGGGTGGAGCAACTAATGAAAAACTGTTTTTT. This chain connects TRBV11-2 to TRBJ1-4, with 7 bases aligning to TRBD1. V trimming: 5 bases; J trimming: 0 bases; junction bases outside the gene matches: 9. CDR3 length: 17 residues. CDR1 is SGHAT and CDR2 is FQNNGV in the germline V gene.

The chain links TRBV3-1 to TRBJ2-2; D remains ambiguous. This CDR3 has 16 residues. Germline values: CDR1 LGHDT, CDR2 YNNKEL (reference sequence). Deletions cut 0 bases from V and 0 bases from J, with 8 bases between. The DNA for the CDR3 is TGTGCCAGCAGCCAAGAAAGGCTTTCGAACACCGGGGAGCTGTTTTTT. It translates to CASSQERLSNTGELFF.

The CDR3 nucleotides are TGCAGCGTCGCTAGGAGACTAGCGGGGGGAGAAGATACGCAGTATTTT. Its translation: CSVARRLAGGEDTQYF. The chain recombines TRBV29-1 with TRBJ2-3; 13 nucleotides agree with TRBD2. J was trimmed by 5 bases and V by 6 bases; bases with no gene match: 11. Germline-derived CDR1 and CDR2 are SQVTM and ANQGSEA. CDR3 size: 16 residues.

This clonotype was seen repeatedly, ten times or more. This chain uses TRBV9 with TRBJ1-3; TRBD1 is a possible D gene (5 bases). The CDR3 contains 17 residues. The ends were cut back, 2 bases at V and 0 bases at J, with 15 bases in the middle. Germline CDR1 SGDLS, CDR2 YYNGEE. CDR3 region: CASSVAGGTYSGNTIYF. The DNA for the CDR3 is TGTGCCAGCAGCGTTGCAGGCGGGACCTACTCTGGAAACACCATATATTTT.

This clonotype was detected ten times or more. Written as DNA, the CDR3 is TGCAGTGCTAGGACAGGCTACGAGCAGTACTTC. It specifies CSARTGYEQYF. This sequence joins TRBV20-1 and TRBJ2-7, with a weak D call TRBD1 (6 bases). There are 11 residues in the CDR3. Between the trimmed V and J ends, which lost 3 bases and 3 bases, there was a span of 6 bases. Germline CDR1 is DFQATT and CDR2 is SNEGSKA (reference sequence).

The chain recombines TRBV20-1 with TRBJ1-5; no clear D. The CDR3 is 12 residues long. Germline assignment: CDR1 DFQATT and CDR2 SNEGSKA (reference sequence). With 6 bases removed from V and 4 bases from J, the gap between germline ends came to 10 bases. The CDR3, as DNA: TGCAGTGCCGAGAGTTTAAATCAGCCCCAGCATTTT. Its protein is CSAESLNQPQHF.

This clonotype was found many times. J is TRBJ2-7 and V is TRBV7-8; D unclear. Germline V gene data show CDR1 as SGHVS and CDR2 as FQNEAQ. The CDR3 loop spans 11 amino acids. Trimming pared 2 bases from V and 2 bases from J, leaving 1 base between. CDR3 DNA: TGTGCCAGCAGCTTAACCTACGAGCAGTACTTC. Its protein is CASSLTYEQYF.